The 3 T cell receptor beta chains below all came from one sample that was sequenced in a study of shared clonotypes between healthy human individuals. Sequencing was performed with immunoSEQ multiplex PCR; in TCRdb, only in-frame clones are kept and a portion is missing. The sample has roughly 1,100,000 clones; more than 60% are singletons. Sequenced input: memory CD4+ T cells sorted from blood. Subset defined: CD45RA-negative fraction. Receptors originate from a man aged 18-30 years in good health.

This clone was seen a handful of times. This sample includes further DNA sequences coding for the same CDR3. The V gene is TRBV28, the J gene TRBJ1-4; a weak D match, TRBD1 (6 bases). Trimming cost V 4 bases and J 4 bases, with 10 bases left between them. CDR3 length: 14 amino acids. The germline CDR1 and CDR2 sequences are MDHEN and SYDVKM. CDR3 in amino acids: CASSSGQLNEKLFF. The CDR3 nucleotides are TGTGCCAGCAGTTCAGGACAGCTTAATGAAAAACTGTTTTTT. The full variable domain, its missing parts supplied by reference TRBV28 and TRBJ1-4, is DVKVTQSSRYLVKRTGEKVFLECVQDMDHENMFWYRQDPGLGLRLIYFSYDVKMKEKGDIPEGYSVSREKKERFSLILESASTNQTSMYLCASSSGQLNEKLFFGSGTQLSVL.

This clone was seen only once. This chain connects TRBV7-2 to TRBJ2-3, with 10 bases matching TRBD2. Per the germline V gene, CDR1 is SGHTA and CDR2 is FQGNSA. V gave up 8 bases and J gave up 7 bases; unmatched junction bases: 15. This CDR3 spans 16 amino acids. The CDR3 region has the DNA TGTGCCAGCGCCTCCACCTCAGCGGGAGGGGCGAATACGCAGTATTTT. It translates to CASASTSAGGANTQYF.

The chain couples TRBV2 to TRBJ1-6; unclear D gene. The germline V gene encodes CDR1 SNHLY and CDR2 FYNNEI. This CDR3 has 14 amino acids. V shed 6 bases and J shed 9 bases, with 15 bases lying between them. The CDR3 sequence is CASSEREDTSPLHF. The CDR3, as DNA: TGTGCCAGCAGCGAACGGGAAGATACTTCACCCCTCCACTTT. The full variable domain, rest sourced from reference TRBV2 and TRBJ1-6, is EPEVTQTPSHQVTQMGQEVILRCVPISNHLYFYWYRQILGQKVEFLVSFYNNEISEKSEIFDDQFSVERPDGSNFTLKIRSTKLEDSAMYFCASSEREDTSPLHFGNGTRLTVT.